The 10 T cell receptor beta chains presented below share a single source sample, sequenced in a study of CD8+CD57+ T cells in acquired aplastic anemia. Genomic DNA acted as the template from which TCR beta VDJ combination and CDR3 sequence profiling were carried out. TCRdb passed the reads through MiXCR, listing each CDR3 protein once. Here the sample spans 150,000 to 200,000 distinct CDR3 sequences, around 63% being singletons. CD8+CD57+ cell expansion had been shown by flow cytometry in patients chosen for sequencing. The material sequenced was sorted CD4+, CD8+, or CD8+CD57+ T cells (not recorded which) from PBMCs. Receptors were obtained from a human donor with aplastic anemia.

The DNA for the CDR3 is TGCGCCAGCAGCTTGTACCCCGGGACAGAGATCTCCTACGAGCAGTACTTC. It yields the protein CASSLYPGTEISYEQYF. The chain links TRBV5-1 to TRBJ2-7, with 7 bases aligning to TRBD1. The CDR3 spans 17 residues. Germline-derived CDR1 and CDR2 are SGHRS and YFSETQ. The V and J ends lost 1 base and 0 bases, in that order; junction bases with no gene match: 10.

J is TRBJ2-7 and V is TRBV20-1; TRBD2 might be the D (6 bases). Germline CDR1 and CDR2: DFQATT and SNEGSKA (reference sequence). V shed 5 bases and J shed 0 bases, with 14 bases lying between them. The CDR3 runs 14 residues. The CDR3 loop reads CSAVASVGSYEQYF. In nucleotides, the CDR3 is TGCAGTGCTGTTGCTAGCGTTGGCTCCTACGAGCAGTACTTC.

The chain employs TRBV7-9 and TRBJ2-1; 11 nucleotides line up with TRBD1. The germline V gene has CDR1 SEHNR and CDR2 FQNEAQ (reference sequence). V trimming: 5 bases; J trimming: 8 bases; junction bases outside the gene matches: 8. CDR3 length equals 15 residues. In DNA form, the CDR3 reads TGTGCCAGCAGCGCCTGCCGGGACAGGGGGGATGAGCAGTTCTTC. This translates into CASSACRDRGDEQFF.

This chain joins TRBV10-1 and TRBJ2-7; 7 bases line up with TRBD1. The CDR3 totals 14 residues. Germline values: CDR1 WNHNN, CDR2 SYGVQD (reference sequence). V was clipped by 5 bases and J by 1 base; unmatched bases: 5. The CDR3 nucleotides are TGCGCCAGCAGTCGGACAGGTAGTTCCTACGAGCAGTACTTC. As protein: CASSRTGSSYEQYF.

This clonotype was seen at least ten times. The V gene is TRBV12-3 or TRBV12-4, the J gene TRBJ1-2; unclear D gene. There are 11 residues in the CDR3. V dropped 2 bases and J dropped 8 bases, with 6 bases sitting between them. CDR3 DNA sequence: TGTGCCAGCAGTTTAACCGGGGGCTACACCTTC. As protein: CASSLTGGYTF.

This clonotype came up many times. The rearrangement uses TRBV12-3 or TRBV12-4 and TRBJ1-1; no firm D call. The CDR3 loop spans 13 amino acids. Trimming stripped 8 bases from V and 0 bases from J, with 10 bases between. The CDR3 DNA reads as TGTGCCAGCTCAGTTTCACTGAACACTGAAGCTTTCTTT. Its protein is CASSVSLNTEAFF.

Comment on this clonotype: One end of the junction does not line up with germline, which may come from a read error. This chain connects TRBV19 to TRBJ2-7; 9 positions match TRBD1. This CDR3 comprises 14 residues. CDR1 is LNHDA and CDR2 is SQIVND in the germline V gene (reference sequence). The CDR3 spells CASSRPGQGEPPDF. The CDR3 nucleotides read TGTGCCAGTAGTAGACCGGGACAGGGAGAACCTCCGGACTTC.

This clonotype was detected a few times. The CDR3 coding sequence is TGCAGTGCTAGCCCCACTGTCCGCACCGGGGAGCTGTTTTTT. It codes for CSASPTVRTGELFF. J is TRBJ2-2 and V is TRBV20-1; no reliable D call. The CDR3 sequence is 14 residues long. V was trimmed by 3 bases and J by 4 bases, leaving 12 bases between them. Looked up from germline, CDR1 is DFQATT and CDR2 is SNEGSKA (reference sequence).

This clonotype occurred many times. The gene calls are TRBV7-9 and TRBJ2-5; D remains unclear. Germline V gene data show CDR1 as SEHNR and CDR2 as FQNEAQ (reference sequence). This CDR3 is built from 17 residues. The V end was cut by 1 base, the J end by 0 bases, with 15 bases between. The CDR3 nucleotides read TGTGCCAGCAGCTTAGGCCGGTCCGAGATGTACCAAGAGACCCAGTACTTC. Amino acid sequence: CASSLGRSEMYQETQYF. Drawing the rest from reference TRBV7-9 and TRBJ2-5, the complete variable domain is DTGVSQNPRHKITKRGQNVTFRCDPISEHNRLYWYRQTLGQGPEFLTYFQNEAQLEKSRLLSDRFSAERPKGSFSTLEIQRTEQGDSAMYLCASSLGRSEMYQETQYFGPGTRLLVL.

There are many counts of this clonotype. The CDR3 sequence is CASSPGGGTTEAFF. The CDR3 bases are TGTGCCAGTAGCCCAGGTGGGGGGACCACTGAAGCTTTCTTT. The chain couples TRBV19 to TRBJ1-1, with D maybe TRBD1 (5 bases). Germline values: CDR1 LNHDA, CDR2 SQIVND (reference sequence). V dropped 6 bases and J dropped 4 bases, with 15 bases sitting between them. This CDR3 has 14 amino acids.